This T cell receptor beta chain is from a study of PD-L1 blockade in urothelial cancer. Study in general: The patients first took atezolizumab in about 2014, receiving 1,200 mg intravenously every 3 weeks.

The CDR3 extends over 12 amino acids. The germline V gene has CDR1 SQVTM and CDR2 ANQGSEA. The V segment lost 3 bases and the J segment 4 bases; nucleotides outside the gene matches: 2. A word on this clone: What it binds is not known.

Time point specified: pretreatment peripheral blood. Profiling relied on immunoSEQ multiplex PCR, and the TCRdb table lists in-frame clones only, not all of them. The table includes more than 45,000 clones, approximately 78% detected once. General study results and limits: Pretreatment blood TCR clonality under the median forecast improved survival.

The V gene is TRBV29-1, the J gene TRBJ1-1; 7 bases match TRBD1. The clonotype originates from a man aged 45-60 years with urothelial cancer. The starting material was PBMCs, obtained around atezolizumab (anti-PD-L1) treatment. CDR3 loop: CSVEAGGTEAFF. The CDR3 DNA reads as TGCAGCGTTGAGGCAGGGGGCACTGAAGCTTTCTTT.